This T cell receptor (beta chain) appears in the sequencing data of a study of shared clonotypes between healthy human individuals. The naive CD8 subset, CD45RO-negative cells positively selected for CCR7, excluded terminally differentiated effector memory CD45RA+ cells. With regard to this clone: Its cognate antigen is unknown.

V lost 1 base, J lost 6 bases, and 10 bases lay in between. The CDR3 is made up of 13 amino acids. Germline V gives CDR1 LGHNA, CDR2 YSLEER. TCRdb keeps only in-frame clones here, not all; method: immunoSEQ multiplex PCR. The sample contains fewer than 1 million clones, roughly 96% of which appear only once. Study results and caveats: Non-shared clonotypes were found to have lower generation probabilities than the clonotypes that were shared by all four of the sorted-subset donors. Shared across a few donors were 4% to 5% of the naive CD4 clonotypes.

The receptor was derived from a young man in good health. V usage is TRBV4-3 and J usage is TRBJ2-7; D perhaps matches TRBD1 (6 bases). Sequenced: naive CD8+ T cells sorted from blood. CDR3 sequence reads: CASSQVTGLEQYF. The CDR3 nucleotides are TGCGCCAGCAGCCAAGTCACAGGGCTCGAGCAGTACTTC.